This is a list of T cell receptor beta chains from one sample in a study of T cells in Graves' hyperthyroidism and ophthalmopathy. From the multiplex PCR reads, TCRdb called clonotypes with MiXCR, one entry per CDR3 protein. The sample carries around 690,000 distinct CDR3 sequences, 20% to 25% recorded once. The source material was blood. All receptors derive from a man younger than 40 with Graves' ophthalmopathy. The CDR3 runs from the conserved cysteine through the conserved F or W. A D gene is named only where the DNA matches it firmly. A clone size is listed for some rows: how often the clone was seen (once, few, many), or a class if it is expanded.

abundance: many
j_gene: TRBJ1-1
v_gene: TRBV20-1
d_gene: .
CDR3nt: TGCAGTGCTAGAGCTGACCTGATGACTGAAGCTTTCTTT
CDR3aa: CSARADLMTEAFF

abundance: .
j_gene: TRBJ2-2
v_gene: TRBV10-3
d_gene: TRBD2
CDR3nt: TGTGCCATCAGTGGGACTAGTGGCACCGGGGAGCTGTTTTTT
CDR3aa: CAISGTSGTGELFF

abundance: .
j_gene: TRBJ2-1
v_gene: TRBV10-2
d_gene: TRBD2
CDR3nt: TGCGCCAGCAGAGAGGGGACTAGCGGGAGTAATGAGCAGTTCTTC
CDR3aa: CASREGTSGSNEQFF

abundance: .
j_gene: TRBJ2-3
v_gene: TRBV12-3/TRBV12-4
d_gene: TRBD2
CDR3nt: TGTGCCACCGGGACTAGCGACACAGATACGCAGTATTTT
CDR3aa: CATGTSDTDTQYF

abundance: few
j_gene: TRBJ2-1
v_gene: TRBV20-1
d_gene: .
CDR3nt: TGCAGTGCTAGATCACCGGTGGGGGCGGGGGAGCAGTTCTTC
CDR3aa: CSARSPVGAGEQFF

abundance: .
j_gene: TRBJ2-5
v_gene: TRBV5-1
d_gene: TRBD2
CDR3nt: TGCGCCAGCAGCGTAGCGGGAGCAGGTATAGAGACCCAGTACTTC
CDR3aa: CASSVAGAGIETQYF

abundance: .
j_gene: TRBJ2-1
v_gene: TRBV4-3
d_gene: .
CDR3nt: TGCGCCAGCAGCCAAGCCCCGGGCGTGAGTGAGCAGTTCTTC
CDR3aa: CASSQAPGVSEQFF

abundance: .
j_gene: TRBJ2-7
v_gene: TRBV7-8
d_gene: TRBD1
CDR3nt: TGTGCCAGCATAGCCCCAGGACAGGGTGAGGATATAGGGTACGAGCAGTACTTC
CDR3aa: CASIAPGQGEDIGYEQYF

abundance: many
j_gene: TRBJ1-1
v_gene: TRBV11-2
d_gene: TRBD1
CDR3nt: TGTGCCAGCAGAAGACAGGGCGGGGGTCTCGACACTGAAGCTTTCTTT
CDR3aa: CASRRQGGGLDTEAFF

abundance: .
j_gene: TRBJ2-3
v_gene: TRBV7-2
d_gene: .
CDR3nt: TGTGCCAGCAGCTCCCCTCAAGGGAAAGGATATACGCAGTATTTT
CDR3aa: CASSSPQGKGYTQYF

abundance: few
j_gene: TRBJ2-1
v_gene: TRBV5-1
d_gene: .
CDR3nt: TGCGCCAGCAGCACGGACGGCTACAATGAGCAGTTCTTC
CDR3aa: CASSTDGYNEQFF

abundance: many
j_gene: TRBJ2-4
v_gene: TRBV7-9
d_gene: .
CDR3nt: TGTGCCAGCAGCTTAGCCCTTAGCGGAGCCAAAAACATTCAGTACTTC
CDR3aa: CASSLALSGAKNIQYF

abundance: .
j_gene: TRBJ2-7
v_gene: TRBV3-1
d_gene: TRBD1
CDR3nt: TGTGCCAGCAGCCAAAAGGGACAGGGGGCGCGTTACGAGCAGTACTTC
CDR3aa: CASSQKGQGARYEQYF

abundance: few
j_gene: TRBJ2-7
v_gene: TRBV10-3
d_gene: .
CDR3nt: TGTGCCATCAATGGGGGGAGCGAGCAGTACTTC
CDR3aa: CAINGGSEQYF

abundance: few
j_gene: TRBJ2-3
v_gene: TRBV3-1
d_gene: TRBD2
CDR3nt: TGTGCCAGCAGCCAAGAGACTAGCGGGATTGTTTACACAGATACGCGGTATTTT
CDR3aa: CASSQETSGIVYTDTRYF

abundance: many
j_gene: TRBJ2-7
v_gene: TRBV7-2
d_gene: .
CDR3nt: TGTGCCAGCAGCTTAGCGTCCGGGCAGAGCTCCTACGAGCAGTACTTC
CDR3aa: CASSLASGQSSYEQYF

abundance: few
j_gene: TRBJ1-2
v_gene: TRBV19
d_gene: .
CDR3nt: TGTGCCAGTAGAGGAGGCTCCTGGTGGAATGGCTACACCTTC
CDR3aa: CASRGGSWWNGYTF

abundance: few
j_gene: TRBJ1-6
v_gene: TRBV5-6
d_gene: .
CDR3nt: TGTGCCAGCAGCTTGGGAAGGCTGTGGGATTCACCCCTCCACTTT
CDR3aa: CASSLGRLWDSPLHF

abundance: .
j_gene: TRBJ2-7
v_gene: TRBV11-2
d_gene: TRBD2
CDR3nt: TGTGCCAGCAGCCCCGAGATGGGACTAGCGGGAGGTGACGAGCAGTACTTC
CDR3aa: CASSPEMGLAGGDEQYF

abundance: .
j_gene: TRBJ2-7
v_gene: TRBV6-6
d_gene: TRBD2
CDR3nt: TGTGCCAGCAGTTACTCGGCGGGAGGAGGTACCGAGCAGTACTTC
CDR3aa: CASSYSAGGGTEQYF

abundance: many
j_gene: TRBJ2-3
v_gene: TRBV18
d_gene: .
CDR3nt: TGTGCCAGCTCACCACCCAACAGGGTGGGAGATACGCAGTATTTT
CDR3aa: CASSPPNRVGDTQYF

abundance: .
j_gene: TRBJ1-5
v_gene: TRBV6-2/TRBV6-3
d_gene: TRBD1
CDR3nt: TGTGCCAGCAGAAGGACAGGGGTCAATAGCAATCAGCCCCAGCATTTT
CDR3aa: CASRRTGVNSNQPQHF

abundance: .
j_gene: TRBJ2-7
v_gene: TRBV4-2
d_gene: .
CDR3nt: TGTGCCAGCAGCCAAGATCTCGTGGGGTTCTACGAGCAGTACTTC
CDR3aa: CASSQDLVGFYEQYF